This T cell receptor (beta chain) was obtained from a study of CD8 T cells in ankylosing spondylitis. In its sample, this clonotype was seen many times. Germline V gene data show CDR1 as SGHRS and CDR2 as YFSETQ. The CDR3 length is 16 residues. With 0 bases removed from V and 3 bases from J, the gap between germline ends came to 15 bases. Each CDR3 protein is one row after TCRdb ran MiXCR on the 5' RACE reads. The sample yields about 320,000 distinct CDR3 sequences, roughly 12% seen once. Sequenced: blood, either unsorted or a sorted T cell fraction (not recorded which). This clonotype was sampled from a female donor with ankylosing spondylitis or in good health (not recorded which). The chain recombines TRBV5-1 with TRBJ1-1, with D possibly being TRBD1 (6 bases). The CDR3 nucleotides are TGCGCCAGCAGCTTGGGCAGGGGCAACTATGACACTGAAGCTTTCTTT. Protein product: CASSLGRGNYDTEAFF.